The entry below describes one TCR beta chain. Its target is not known. CDR3 size: 15 residues. The V gene's germline CDR1 is SNHLY and CDR2 FYNNEI. V shed 5 bases and J 4 bases; nucleotides not matched to a gene: 5. This specimen belongs to a study of cytomegalovirus exposure and HLA in healthy donors. Study as a whole: Across 300 to 400 genotyped donors, over 70% landed in the Caucasian-associated ancestry cluster.

Whole-study results and caveats: In a later analysis, TCR beta V- and J-gene trimming was associated with a missense DCLRE1C variant. CMV serostatus was the sole immune exposure data available.

The primer mix had 60 Vbeta and 13 Jbeta primers. The table came from immunoSEQ multiplex PCR; TCRdb's copy has only in-frame clones and leaves some out. Here the sample spans around 120,000 clones, 74% being singletons. This chain joins TRBV2 and TRBJ2-2; 9 bases are a match to TRBD2. Source material: PBMCs. This TCR was recovered from a man between 45 and 60 years old in good health and CMV-seropositive. The CDR3 loop reads CASSFRRGGTGELFF. CDR3 coding DNA: TGTGCCAGCAGTTTCAGGCGGGGGGGCACCGGGGAGCTGTTTTTT.